Below are 30 T cell receptor beta chains sequenced from a single sample in a study of blood T cell repertoires in COVID-19. This table comes from immunoSEQ multiplex PCR, and its TCRdb copy is limited to in-frame clones, with some not included. Here the sample spans a few hundred thousand clones, about 80% being singletons. Sequenced sample: PBMCs or T cells enriched from blood (not recorded which). The origin of the receptors is a woman in her thirties or forties with acute COVID-19.

This clone was recorded a few times. The chain carries TRBV20-1 and TRBJ2-1; D possibly corresponds to TRBD2 (5 bases). The ends were cut back, 3 bases at V and 9 bases at J, with 9 bases in the middle. Germline V CDR1 and CDR2: DFQATT, SNEGSKA (reference sequence). This CDR3 contains 11 residues. In nucleotides, the CDR3 is TGCAGTGCTAGTTCGGGATTTGAGCAGTTCTTC. It codes for CSASSGFEQFF.

The V call is TRBV6-6, the J call TRBJ1-5; D possibly corresponds to TRBD1 (5 bases). Germline V gives CDR1 MNHNY, CDR2 SVGAGI (reference sequence). V was cut by 5 bases and J by 4 bases, with 12 bases left in between. The CDR3 runs to 14 residues. In nucleotides, the CDR3 is TGTGCCAGCAGTCCGATGGGGGGGAATCAGCCCCAGCATTTT. Amino acid sequence: CASSPMGGNQPQHF.

J is TRBJ1-2 and V is TRBV2, with TRBD1 identical over 9 bases. The CDR3 has 14 residues. Germline V gives CDR1 SNHLY, CDR2 FYNNEI. Losses at the gene ends were 3 bases for V and 7 bases for J; bases not matched to a gene: 6. The CDR3 sequence is CASSDGTGWIGYTF. The DNA for the CDR3 is TGTGCCAGCAGTGATGGGACAGGGTGGATTGGCTACACCTTC.

This rearrangement joins TRBV2 to TRBJ2-1; D is undetermined. Per the germline V gene, CDR1 is SNHLY and CDR2 is FYNNEI. V shed 3 bases and J shed 4 bases, with 10 bases lying between them. The CDR3 runs to 14 residues. CDR3 DNA: TGTGCCAGCAGTGAGAATAGTGTTTACAATGAGCAGTTCTTC. Amino acids: CASSENSVYNEQFF.

The chain combines TRBV27 with TRBJ2-1, with 11 bases fitting TRBD1. Germline-derived CDR1 and CDR2 are MNHEY and SMNVEV (reference sequence). There are 16 residues in the CDR3. J lost 15 bases, V lost 5 bases, and 18 bases had no gene match. The CDR3 region is CASSGAGQGAWGFRFF. The CDR3 DNA follows: TGTGCCAGCAGTGGAGCTGGACAGGGGGCATGGGGGTTTAGGTTCTTC.

The rearrangement links TRBV7-2 to TRBJ2-1; 10 nucleotides align to TRBD1. This CDR3 has 16 amino acids. J lost 4 bases, V lost 5 bases, and 8 bases had no gene match. Germline CDR1 and CDR2: SGHTA and FQGNSA. CDR3 amino acids: CASSDSPGQGYNEQFF. CDR3 bases: TGTGCCAGCAGCGACTCGCCGGGACAGGGGTACAATGAGCAGTTCTTC.

This chain links TRBV7-7 with TRBJ1-4; D possibly corresponds to TRBD1 (6 bases). CDR3 length: 17 residues. V dropped 4 bases and J dropped 5 bases, with 20 bases sitting between them. Germline CDR1 is SSHAT and CDR2 is FNYEAQ (reference sequence). The CDR3 DNA is TGTGCCAGCAGCTGTCTAGGACAGACGGACGGGAATGAAAAACTGTTTTTT. Translating gives CASSCLGQTDGNEKLFF.

This chain joins TRBV28 and TRBJ2-6, with unresolved D. Germline V lookup: CDR1 MDHEN, CDR2 SYDVKM. V was cut by 6 bases and J by 0 bases, with 9 bases left in between. The CDR3 totals 15 residues. CDR3 nucleotides: TGTGCCAGCAGCGAGGTCTACTCTGGGGCCAACGTCCTGACTTTC. Translating it yields CASSEVYSGANVLTF. Full variable domain (remainder filled in from reference TRBV28 and TRBJ2-6): DVKVTQSSRYLVKRTGEKVFLECVQDMDHENMFWYRQDPGLGLRLIYFSYDVKMKEKGDIPEGYSVSREKKERFSLILESASTNQTSMYLCASSEVYSGANVLTFGAGSRLTVL.

The chain couples TRBV4-3 to TRBJ2-2; 13 bases are a match to TRBD2. The V and J ends lost 4 bases and 0 bases, in that order; junction bases with no gene match: 14. CDR1 is LGHNA and CDR2 is YSLEER in the germline V gene. There are 21 residues in the CDR3. DNA for the CDR3: TGCGCCAGCAGCCGCTCCTTTCCGGGACTAGCGGGGCACTCGAACACCGGGGAGCTGTTTTTT. It translates to CASSRSFPGLAGHSNTGELFF.

The chain joins TRBV3-1 (or the pseudogene TRBV3-2) to TRBJ2-7; a possible D gene is TRBD2 (7 bases). The CDR3 is 17 residues long. V gave up 2 bases and J gave up 2 bases, with 19 bases separating them. The germline gives CDR1 LGHDT, CDR2 YNNKEL (reference sequence). The CDR3 sequence: CASSQLLGGADPYEQYF. The DNA for the CDR3 is TGTGCCAGCAGCCAACTACTTGGGGGGGCTGACCCCTACGAGCAGTACTTC.

The chain links TRBV5-1 to TRBJ2-1; tentative D call: TRBD2 (6 bases). The germline V and J ends were trimmed by 1 base and 13 bases, with 21 bases remaining between them. Germline V gene data show CDR1 as SGHRS and CDR2 as YFSETQ. This CDR3 spans 15 amino acids. In nucleotides, the CDR3 is TGCGCCAGCAGCTTGCACGCTAGCGAACCAAGTCCTCAGTTCTTC. Its translation is CASSLHASEPSPQFF.

The chain is built from TRBV7-2 and TRBJ1-6, with TRBD1 identical over 10 bases. Per the germline V gene, CDR1 is SGHTA and CDR2 is FQGNSA. V was pared by 5 bases and J by 5 bases, with 9 bases of the junction left unmatched. The CDR3 runs to 17 residues. CDR3 in amino acids: CASSRQGAGWDNSPLHF. The CDR3 nucleotides are TGTGCCAGCAGCAGACAGGGGGCAGGGTGGGATAATTCACCCCTCCACTTT.

V and J are TRBV7-9 and TRBJ2-2; tentatively, D is TRBD1 (5 bases). Looked up from germline, CDR1 is SEHNR and CDR2 is FQNEAQ (reference sequence). The CDR3 has 16 amino acids. V lost 0 bases and J lost 1, with 9 bases in between. CDR3 sequence (DNA): TGTGCCAGCAGCTTAGCGGGGCGCGGGAACACCGGGGAGCTGTTTTTT. Translation: CASSLAGRGNTGELFF. The variable domain in full, completed from reference TRBV7-9 and TRBJ2-2, reads DTGVSQNPRHKITKRGQNVTFRCDPISEHNRLYWYRQTLGQGPEFLTYFQNEAQLEKSRLLSDRFSAERPKGSFSTLEIQRTEQGDSAMYLCASSLAGRGNTGELFFGEGSRLTVL.

V gene TRBV30 combines with J gene TRBJ1-1, with D tentatively TRBD1 (5 bases). Germline values: CDR1 GTSNPN, CDR2 SVGIG (reference sequence). The CDR3 is 12 residues long. V gave up 3 bases and J gave up 10 bases, with 15 bases separating them. The CDR3 sequence: CAWRESPRGAFF. The CDR3 coding sequence is TGTGCCTGGAGAGAAAGTCCTAGGGGAGCTTTCTTT. Full variable domain (outside the CDR3, taken from reference TRBV30 and TRBJ1-1): SQTIHQWPATLVQPVGSPLSLECTVEGTSNPNLYWYRQAAGRGLQLLFYSVGIGQISSEVPQNLSASRPQDRQFILSSKKLLLSDSGFYLCAWRESPRGAFFGQGTRLTVV.

This clone occurred a few times. V usage is TRBV11-2 and J usage is TRBJ2-7, with no clear D. The CDR3 has 12 residues. Trimming stripped 0 bases from V and 9 bases from J, with 9 bases between. In germline, CDR1 is SGHAT, CDR2 FQNNGV. The CDR3 bases are TGTGCCAGCAGCTTAGAACGCTCCGGGCAGTACTTC. It yields the protein CASSLERSGQYF.

V and J are TRBV29-1 and TRBJ1-2; D is ambiguous. Germline assignment: CDR1 SQVTM and CDR2 ANQGSEA. This CDR3 has 14 amino acids. Trimming removed 2 bases from V and 0 bases from J, with 10 bases in between. CDR3 amino acids: CSVEPGLSNYGYTF. The CDR3, as DNA: TGCAGCGTTGAACCCGGACTCTCTAACTATGGCTACACCTTC.

This clone was seen just once. The chain couples TRBV25-1 to TRBJ2-1; TRBD2 aligns across 7 bases. CDR1 and CDR2 from the germline V gene are MGHDK and SYGVNS. V trimming: 7 bases; J trimming: 5 bases; junction bases outside the gene matches: 2. This CDR3 has 12 residues. The CDR3 region is CASKAGDNEQFF. The CDR3 DNA reads TGTGCCAGCAAGGCGGGAGACAATGAGCAGTTCTTC.

There are a few counts of this clone. The chain employs TRBV27 and TRBJ2-5; 12 bases are a match to TRBD1. V gave up 5 bases and J gave up 4 bases; unmatched junction bases: 11. Germline CDR1 MNHEY, CDR2 SMNVEV (reference sequence). CDR3 length: 17 residues. The CDR3 spells CASSRQGQGAPLETQYF. CDR3 bases: TGTGCCAGCAGTCGACAGGGACAGGGGGCTCCCTTAGAGACCCAGTACTTC.

The chain links TRBV7-2 to TRBJ2-1; D unresolved. Germline loops: CDR1 SGHTA, CDR2 FQGNSA. The V end was cut by 7 bases, the J end by 8 bases, with 9 bases between. The CDR3 runs 11 residues. CDR3 coding DNA: TGTGCCAGCACCTCGGGTGATGAGCAGTTCTTC. Translation gives CASTSGDEQFF.

Comments on this clone: At one end, the junction sequence differs from germline, possibly due to a read error. The rearrangement uses TRBV19 and TRBJ2-3, with a possible D match to TRBD2 (6 bases). The germline V gene has CDR1 LNHDA and CDR2 SQIVND (reference sequence). The CDR3 sequence is 14 residues long. CDR3 sequence: CASSIKTSTDTQYF. The DNA of the CDR3 is TGTGCCAGTAGTATTAAAACTAGCACGGATACGCAGTATTTT.

The J gene is TRBJ2-1, the V gene TRBV7-2; D might be TRBD2 (6 bases). The CDR3 is 15 amino acids. V was cut by 1 base and J by 1 base, with 8 bases left in between. Germline CDR1 SGHTA, CDR2 FQGNSA. CDR3 coding DNA: TGTGCCAGCAGCTTAGGGGGGGTGTCCTACAATGAGCAGTTCTTC. It is translated as CASSLGGVSYNEQFF.

This clone was counted once. This chain connects TRBV6-5 to TRBJ1-1; possible D gene TRBD1, 5 bases. Germline V gene sequence: CDR1 MNHEY, CDR2 SVGAGI. Trimming took 8 bases from V and 1 from J, leaving 14 bases between them. This CDR3 comprises 14 residues. The CDR3 DNA sequence: TGTGCCAGCCGGTGGACACGTCCGAACACTGAAGCTTTCTTT. This translates into CASRWTRPNTEAFF.

The chain is built from TRBV4-3 and TRBJ1-6, with a possible D match to TRBD1 (5 bases). This CDR3 region has 20 residues. Germline V gives CDR1 LGHNA, CDR2 YSLEER. V dropped 0 bases and J dropped 0 bases, with 18 bases sitting between them. CDR3 region: CASSQESPRGSGSYNSPLHF. The DNA of the CDR3 is TGCGCCAGCAGCCAAGAGTCCCCTCGGGGGTCGGGCTCCTATAATTCACCCCTCCACTTT.

The rearrangement joins TRBV2 to TRBJ1-1; possible D gene TRBD1, 5 bases. The CDR3 length is 13 residues. Germline loops: CDR1 SNHLY, CDR2 FYNNEI. V lost 7 bases and J 4 bases, leaving 13 bases between the germline ends. In DNA, the CDR3 is TGTGCCAGCAAGATGGAGGGGTCCACTGAAGCTTTCTTT. Amino acids: CASKMEGSTEAFF.

J is TRBJ1-2 and V is TRBV6-5; a possible D gene is TRBD1 (5 bases). This CDR3 comprises 14 residues. Germline CDR1 and CDR2: MNHEY and SVGAGI. Trimming took off 6 bases at V and 7 bases at J, with 18 bases between the two ends. The CDR3 nucleotides read TGTGCCAGCAGCGTCCGGCAGGGCCGGTCTGGCTACACCTTC. It yields the protein CASSVRQGRSGYTF.

This sequence joins TRBV20-1 and TRBJ2-1; D possibly corresponds to TRBD2 (5 bases). V was clipped by 6 bases and J by 10 bases, with 13 bases between them. The CDR3 sequence is 11 residues long. CDR1 is DFQATT and CDR2 is SNEGSKA in the germline V gene (reference sequence). CDR3 loop: CSAQDYPEQFF. Written as DNA, the CDR3 is TGCAGTGCCCAAGACTATCCGGAGCAGTTCTTC.

The chain has TRBV6-1 and TRBJ2-4; 7 nucleotides align to TRBD2. The CDR3 length is 14 residues. V dropped 0 bases and J dropped 10; count of bases not matched to a gene: 6. Germline V CDR1 and CDR2: MNHNS, SASEGT. The CDR3 DNA is TGTGCCAGCAGTGAAGCGGGTCCTAGCGGTATTCAGTACTTC. This encodes CASSEAGPSGIQYF.

The chain has TRBV27 and TRBJ2-1, with 8 bases identical to TRBD2. The germline V gene has CDR1 MNHEY and CDR2 SMNVEV (reference sequence). The CDR3 has 13 residues. The V and J ends lost 6 bases and 8 bases, in that order; junction bases with no gene match: 6. The CDR3 here is CASRGLDKYEQFF. The CDR3 nucleotides are TGTGCCAGCAGGGGACTAGACAAGTATGAGCAGTTCTTC.

V gene TRBV29-1 combines with J gene TRBJ1-6; 7 bases agree with TRBD1. CDR1 and CDR2 from the germline V gene are SQVTM and ANQGSEA. V was clipped by 7 bases and J by 6 bases; unmatched bases: 6. The CDR3 runs 13 residues. The CDR3 DNA sequence: TGCAGCGCTGGCGGGACAGCTAATTCACCCCTCCACTTT. Protein sequence: CSAGGTANSPLHF.

The J gene is TRBJ1-6, the V gene TRBV3-1 (or the pseudogene TRBV3-2), with unresolved D. CDR1 LGHDT and CDR2 YNNKEL come from the germline V gene (reference sequence). The CDR3 sequence is 14 residues long. V was cut by 4 bases and J by 10 bases, with 14 bases left in between. The CDR3 spells CASSPSSFRSPLHF. CDR3 bases: TGTGCCAGCAGCCCGAGCTCGTTTCGGTCACCCCTCCACTTT.